This T cell receptor beta chain was identified during a study of identical twins. Broader study findings: Within beta out-of-frame sequences, the excess sharing observed between twins was weaker. Its conclusions, products of cross-sectional statistical analysis, did not come from following the same donors.

Germline values: CDR1 LGHNA, CDR2 YSLEER. The CDR3 covers 15 residues. Unmatched junction bases numbered 4, after V lost 3 bases and J lost 8 bases. TCRdb redid the calling of the 5' RACE reads with MiXCR, one entry per CDR3 protein. Of about 570,000 distinct CDR3 sequences in the sample, 9% to 10% were seen once. In regard to this clonotype: Antigen specificity is unknown.

These data were also reused for a study on yellow fever vaccine responses in identical twins.

The sequencing sample was made of PBMCs. The chain combines TRBV4-3 with TRBJ2-1; 13 bases fit TRBD2. The clonotype comes from a woman aged 18-30 years in good health. The CDR3 protein is CASSQGTSGIYEQFF. The CDR3 region has the DNA TGCGCCAGCAGCCAGGGGACTAGCGGGATCTATGAGCAGTTCTTC.